The clone carrying this T cell receptor beta chain has at least ten counts. As yet, its antigen is unknown. The CDR3 consists of 12 residues. Germline values: CDR1 SGHTA, CDR2 FQGNSA. After removal of 5 bases from V and 7 bases from J, the junction contained 4 bases not matched to a gene. What was amplified from RNA transcripts were TCR beta CDR3 regions. Primed by the HTBI set, a first-round RT-PCR was run on the TCR CDR3. TCRdb reprocessed the multiplex PCR reads via MiXCR and lists one record per CDR3 protein. The table records around 400,000 distinct CDR3 sequences, 12% to 15% of them present only once. The entry originates in a study of T cells in Graves' hyperthyroidism and ophthalmopathy. Study background: Peripheral blood was acquired at first diagnosis, ahead of any therapy whatsoever. Study conclusions and caveats: Stable hyperthyroidism was separated from ophthalmopathy by a model based on 13 V-J features.

Ophthalmopathy patients showed a Clinical Activity Score of at least 3, NOSPECS grade of at least 4 and duration under 3 months. Diagnoses were made from clinical symptoms, serum measures (thyroxine and TRAb), thyroid ultrasound and orbital computed tomography. The sequenced sample consisted of blood. The receptor comes from an older woman with Graves' ophthalmopathy. The chain uses TRBV7-2 and TRBJ1-2; TRBD1 agrees at 7 bases. DNA for the CDR3: TGTGCCAGCAGCCCCTACAGGGGTGGCTACACCTTC. It encodes CASSPYRGGYTF.